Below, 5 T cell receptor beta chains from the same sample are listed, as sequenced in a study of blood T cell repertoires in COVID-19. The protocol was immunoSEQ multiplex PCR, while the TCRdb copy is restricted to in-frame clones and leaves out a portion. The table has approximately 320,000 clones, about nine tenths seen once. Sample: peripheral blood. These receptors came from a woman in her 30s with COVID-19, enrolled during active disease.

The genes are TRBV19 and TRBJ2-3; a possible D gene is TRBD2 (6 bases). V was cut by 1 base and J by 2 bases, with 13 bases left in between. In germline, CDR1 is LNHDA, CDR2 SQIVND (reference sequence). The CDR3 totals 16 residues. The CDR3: CASSIGAGGYTDTQYF. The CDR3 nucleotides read TGTGCCAGTAGTATAGGAGCCGGGGGTTACACAGATACGCAGTATTTT.

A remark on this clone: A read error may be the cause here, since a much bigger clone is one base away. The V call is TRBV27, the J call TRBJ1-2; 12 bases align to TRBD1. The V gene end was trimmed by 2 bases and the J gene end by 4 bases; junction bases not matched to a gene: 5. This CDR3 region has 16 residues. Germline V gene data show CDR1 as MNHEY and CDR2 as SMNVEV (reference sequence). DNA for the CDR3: TGTGCCAGCAGTTTAACCGGGACAGGGGGCTCCTATGGCTACACCTTC. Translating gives CASSLTGTGGSYGYTF.

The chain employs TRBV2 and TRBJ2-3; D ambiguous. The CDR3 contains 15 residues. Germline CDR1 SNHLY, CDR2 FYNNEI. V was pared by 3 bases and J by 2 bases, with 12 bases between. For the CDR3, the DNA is TGTGCCAGCAGTGACGGCAGCGCTTACACAGATACGCAGTATTTT. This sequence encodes CASSDGSAYTDTQYF.

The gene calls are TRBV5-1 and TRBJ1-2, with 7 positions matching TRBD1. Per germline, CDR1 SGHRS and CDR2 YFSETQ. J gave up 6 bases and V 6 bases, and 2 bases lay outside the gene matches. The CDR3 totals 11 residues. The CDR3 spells CASNTGDGYTF. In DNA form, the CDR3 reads TGCGCCAGCAACACAGGGGATGGCTACACCTTC.

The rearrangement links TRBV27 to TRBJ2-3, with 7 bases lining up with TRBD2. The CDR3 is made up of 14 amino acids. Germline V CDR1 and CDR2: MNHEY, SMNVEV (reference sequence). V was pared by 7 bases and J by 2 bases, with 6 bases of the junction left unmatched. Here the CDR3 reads CASTLGGVTDTQYF. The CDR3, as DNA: TGTGCCAGCACCCTGGGGGGGGTCACAGATACGCAGTATTTT.